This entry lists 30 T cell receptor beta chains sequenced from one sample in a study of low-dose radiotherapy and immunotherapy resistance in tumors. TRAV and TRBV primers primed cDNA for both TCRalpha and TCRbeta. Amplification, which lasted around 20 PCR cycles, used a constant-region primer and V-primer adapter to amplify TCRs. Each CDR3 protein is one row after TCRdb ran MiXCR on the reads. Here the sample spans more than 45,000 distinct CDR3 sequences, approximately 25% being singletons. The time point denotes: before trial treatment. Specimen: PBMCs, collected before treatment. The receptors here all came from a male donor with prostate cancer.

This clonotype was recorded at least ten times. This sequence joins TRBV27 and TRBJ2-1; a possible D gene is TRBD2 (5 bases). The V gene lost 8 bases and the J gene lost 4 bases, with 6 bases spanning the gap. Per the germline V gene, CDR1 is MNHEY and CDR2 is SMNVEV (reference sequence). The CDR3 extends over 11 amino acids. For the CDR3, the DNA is TGTGCCAGCGGGAGTTACAATGAGCAGTTCTTC. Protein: CASGSYNEQFF.

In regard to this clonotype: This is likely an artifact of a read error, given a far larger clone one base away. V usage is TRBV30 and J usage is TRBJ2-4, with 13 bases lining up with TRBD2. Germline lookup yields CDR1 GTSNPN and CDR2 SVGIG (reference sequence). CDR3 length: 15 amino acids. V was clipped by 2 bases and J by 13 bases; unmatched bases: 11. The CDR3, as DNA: TGTGCCTGGAGTCCCGGACTAGCGGGAGACAATGAGCAGTACTTC. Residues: CAWSPGLAGDNEQYF.

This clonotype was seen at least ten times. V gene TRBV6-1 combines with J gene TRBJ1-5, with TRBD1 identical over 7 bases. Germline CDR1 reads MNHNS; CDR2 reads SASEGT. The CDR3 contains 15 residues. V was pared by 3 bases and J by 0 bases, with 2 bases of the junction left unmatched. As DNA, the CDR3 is TGTGCCAGCAGTGATCCAGGGGGTAGCAATCAGCCCCAGCATTTT. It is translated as CASSDPGGSNQPQHF.

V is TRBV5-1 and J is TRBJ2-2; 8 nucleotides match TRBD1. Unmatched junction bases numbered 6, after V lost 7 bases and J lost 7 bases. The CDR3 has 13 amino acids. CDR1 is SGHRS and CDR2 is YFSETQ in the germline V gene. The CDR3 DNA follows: TGCGCCAGCGACGCTACAGGGGGCGGGGAGCTGTTTTTT. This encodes CASDATGGGELFF.

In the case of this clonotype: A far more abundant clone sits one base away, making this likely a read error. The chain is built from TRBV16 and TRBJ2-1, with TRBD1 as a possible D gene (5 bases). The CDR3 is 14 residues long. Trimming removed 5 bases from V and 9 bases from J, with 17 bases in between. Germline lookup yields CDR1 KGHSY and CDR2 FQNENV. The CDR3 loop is CASSFGRAGREQFF. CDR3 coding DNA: TGTGCCAGCAGCTTTGGTCGGGCAGGGCGTGAGCAGTTCTTC.

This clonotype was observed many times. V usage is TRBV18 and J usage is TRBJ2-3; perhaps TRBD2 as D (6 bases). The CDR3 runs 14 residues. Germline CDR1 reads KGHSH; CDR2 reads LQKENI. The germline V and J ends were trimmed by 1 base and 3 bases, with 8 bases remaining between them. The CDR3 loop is CASSPRDWTDTQYF. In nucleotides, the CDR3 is TGTGCCAGCTCACCACGGGACTGGACAGATACGCAGTATTTT.

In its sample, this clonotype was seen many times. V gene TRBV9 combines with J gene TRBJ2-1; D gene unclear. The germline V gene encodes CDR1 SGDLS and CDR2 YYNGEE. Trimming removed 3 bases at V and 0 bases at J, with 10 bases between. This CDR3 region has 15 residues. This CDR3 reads CASSGSSFSYNEQFF. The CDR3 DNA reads TGTGCCAGCAGCGGCTCCTCGTTCTCCTACAATGAGCAGTTCTTC.

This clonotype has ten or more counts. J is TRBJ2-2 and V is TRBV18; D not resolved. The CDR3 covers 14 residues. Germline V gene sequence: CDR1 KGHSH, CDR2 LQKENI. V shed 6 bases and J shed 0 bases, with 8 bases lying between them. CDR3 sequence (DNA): TGTGCCAGCTCCCCCGTAACGAACACCGGGGAGCTGTTTTTT. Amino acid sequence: CASSPVTNTGELFF.

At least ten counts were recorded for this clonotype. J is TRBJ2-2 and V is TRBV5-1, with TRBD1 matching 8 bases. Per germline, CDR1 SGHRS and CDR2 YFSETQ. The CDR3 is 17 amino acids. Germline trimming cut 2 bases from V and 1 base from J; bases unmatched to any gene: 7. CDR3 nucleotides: TGCGCCAGCAGCTTCCCGGCGGGGACAGGGAACACCGGGGAGCTGTTTTTT. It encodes CASSFPAGTGNTGELFF.

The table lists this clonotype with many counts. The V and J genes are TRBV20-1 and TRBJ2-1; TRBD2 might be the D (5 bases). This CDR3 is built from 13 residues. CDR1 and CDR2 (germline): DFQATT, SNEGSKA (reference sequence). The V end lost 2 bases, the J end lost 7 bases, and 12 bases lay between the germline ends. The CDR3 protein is CSARTFLANEQFF. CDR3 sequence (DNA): TGCAGTGCTAGAACTTTTCTAGCTAATGAGCAGTTCTTC.

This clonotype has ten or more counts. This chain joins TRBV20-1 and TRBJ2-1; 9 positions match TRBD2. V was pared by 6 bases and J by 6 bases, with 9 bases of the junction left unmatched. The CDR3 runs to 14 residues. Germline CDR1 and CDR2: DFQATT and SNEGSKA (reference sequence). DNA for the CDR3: TGCAGTGCAGCAGGACTAGCGCTGATCAATGAGCAGTTCTTC. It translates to CSAAGLALINEQFF.

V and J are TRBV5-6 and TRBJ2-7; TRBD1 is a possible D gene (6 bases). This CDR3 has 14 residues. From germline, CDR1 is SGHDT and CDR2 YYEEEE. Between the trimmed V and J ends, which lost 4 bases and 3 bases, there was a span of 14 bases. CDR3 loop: CASSRKPQGYEQYF. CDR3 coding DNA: TGTGCCAGCAGCCGGAAACCACAGGGCTACGAGCAGTACTTC.

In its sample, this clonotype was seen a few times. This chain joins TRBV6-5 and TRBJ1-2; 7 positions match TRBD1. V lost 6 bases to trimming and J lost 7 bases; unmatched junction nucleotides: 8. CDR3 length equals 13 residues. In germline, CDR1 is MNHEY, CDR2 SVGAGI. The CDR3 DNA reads TGTGCCAGCAGCACGACAGGGCATATTGGCTACACCTTC. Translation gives CASSTTGHIGYTF.

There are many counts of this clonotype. The CDR3 here is CSVTSGSGEQYF. In DNA form, the CDR3 reads TGCAGCGTGACTAGCGGGAGCGGCGAGCAGTACTTC. This rearrangement joins TRBV29-1 to TRBJ2-7, with 12 bases aligning to TRBD2. The CDR3 totals 12 residues. Trimming cost V 6 bases and J 6 bases; bases outside gene matches: 3. Germline values: CDR1 SQVTM, CDR2 ANQGSEA.

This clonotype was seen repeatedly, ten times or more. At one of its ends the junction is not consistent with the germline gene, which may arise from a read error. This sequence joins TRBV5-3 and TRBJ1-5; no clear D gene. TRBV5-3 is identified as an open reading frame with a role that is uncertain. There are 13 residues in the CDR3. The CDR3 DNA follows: TGTGCCAGCAGCTTGGACGGCAATCAGCCCCAGCATTTT. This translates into CASSLDGNQPQHF.

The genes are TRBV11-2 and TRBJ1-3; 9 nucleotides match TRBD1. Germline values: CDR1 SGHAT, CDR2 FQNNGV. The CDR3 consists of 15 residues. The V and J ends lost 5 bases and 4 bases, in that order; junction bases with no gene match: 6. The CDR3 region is CASSPGTGKGNTIYF. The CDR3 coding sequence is TGTGCCAGCAGCCCGGGGACAGGGAAAGGAAACACCATATATTTT.

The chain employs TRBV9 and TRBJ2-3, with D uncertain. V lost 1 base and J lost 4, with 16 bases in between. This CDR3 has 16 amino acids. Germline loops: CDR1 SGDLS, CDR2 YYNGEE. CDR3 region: CASSVKGWVVSDTQYF. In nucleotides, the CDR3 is TGTGCCAGCAGCGTAAAAGGGTGGGTGGTATCAGATACGCAGTATTTT.

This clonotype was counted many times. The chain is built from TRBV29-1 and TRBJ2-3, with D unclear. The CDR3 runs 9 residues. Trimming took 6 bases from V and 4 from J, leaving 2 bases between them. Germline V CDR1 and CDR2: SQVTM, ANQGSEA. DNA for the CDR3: TGCAGCGTCTCAGATACGCAGTATTTT. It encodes CSVSDTQYF.

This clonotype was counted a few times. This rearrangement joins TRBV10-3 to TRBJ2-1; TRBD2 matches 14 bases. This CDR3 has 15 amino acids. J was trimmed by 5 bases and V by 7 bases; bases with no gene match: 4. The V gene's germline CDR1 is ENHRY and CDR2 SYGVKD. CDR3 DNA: TGTGCCATCACCAAGGGACTAGCGGGAGACAATGAGCAGTTCTTC. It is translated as CAITKGLAGDNEQFF.

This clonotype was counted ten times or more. CDR3 sequence: CASSPDGPYEQYF. DNA for the CDR3: TGTGCCAGCAGTCCGGACGGACCCTACGAGCAGTACTTC. This sequence joins TRBV12-3 or TRBV12-4 and TRBJ2-7; D remains ambiguous. This CDR3 contains 13 residues. V shed 5 bases and J shed 2 bases, with 10 bases lying between them.

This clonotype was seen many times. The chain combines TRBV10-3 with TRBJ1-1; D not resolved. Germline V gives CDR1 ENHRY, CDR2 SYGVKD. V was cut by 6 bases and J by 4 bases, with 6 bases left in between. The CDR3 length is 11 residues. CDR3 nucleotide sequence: TGTGCCATCAGCATAGGCACTGAAGCTTTCTTT. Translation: CAISIGTEAFF.

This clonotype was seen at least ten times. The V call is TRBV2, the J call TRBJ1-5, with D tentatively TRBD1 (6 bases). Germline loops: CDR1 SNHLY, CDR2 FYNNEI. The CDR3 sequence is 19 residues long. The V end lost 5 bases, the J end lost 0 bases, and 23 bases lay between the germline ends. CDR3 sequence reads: CASSQSDRPIDYSNQPQHF. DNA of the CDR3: TGTGCCAGCAGTCAATCGGACAGACCGATCGATTATAGCAATCAGCCCCAGCATTTT.

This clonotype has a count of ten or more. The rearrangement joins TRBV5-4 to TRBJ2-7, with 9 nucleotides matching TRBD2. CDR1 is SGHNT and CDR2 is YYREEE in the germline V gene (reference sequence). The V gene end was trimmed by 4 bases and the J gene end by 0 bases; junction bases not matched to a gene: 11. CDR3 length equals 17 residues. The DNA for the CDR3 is TGTGCCAGCAGCGGAAGCGCCAGCGGGGGGAACTCCTACGAGCAGTACTTC. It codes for CASSGSASGGNSYEQYF.

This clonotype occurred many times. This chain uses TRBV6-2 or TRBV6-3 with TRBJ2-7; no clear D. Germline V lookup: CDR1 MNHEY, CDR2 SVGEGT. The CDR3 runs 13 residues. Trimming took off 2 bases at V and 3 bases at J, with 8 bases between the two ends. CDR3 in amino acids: CASSYVTIYEQYF. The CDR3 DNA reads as TGTGCCAGCAGTTACGTTACGATCTACGAGCAGTACTTC.

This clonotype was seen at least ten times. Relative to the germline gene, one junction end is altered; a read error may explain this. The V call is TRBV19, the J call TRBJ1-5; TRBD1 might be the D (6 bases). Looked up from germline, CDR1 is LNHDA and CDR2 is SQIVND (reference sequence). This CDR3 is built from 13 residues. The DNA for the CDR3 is TGTGCTAGTAGCGAGGGGGGCAATCAGCCCCAGCATTTT. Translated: CASSEGGNQPQHF.

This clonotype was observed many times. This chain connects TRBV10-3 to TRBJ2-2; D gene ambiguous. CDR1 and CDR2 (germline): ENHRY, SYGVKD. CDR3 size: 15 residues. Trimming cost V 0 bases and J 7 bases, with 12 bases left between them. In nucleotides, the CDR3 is TGTGCCATCAGTGAGTCGTTGGGGATAAGCGGGGAGCTGTTTTTT. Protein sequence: CAISESLGISGELFF.

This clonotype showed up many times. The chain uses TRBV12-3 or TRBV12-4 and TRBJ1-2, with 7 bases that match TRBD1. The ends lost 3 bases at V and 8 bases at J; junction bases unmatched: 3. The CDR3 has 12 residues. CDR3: CASSFRQGGYTF. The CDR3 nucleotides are TGTGCCAGCAGTTTCCGACAGGGAGGCTACACCTTC.

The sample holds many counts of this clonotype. Written as DNA, the CDR3 is TGTGCCAGCAGCCGAGGGACTACCCGAAATGAGCAGTTCTTC. Residues: CASSRGTTRNEQFF. The chain combines TRBV7-9 with TRBJ2-1; 7 bases map to TRBD2. Germline values: CDR1 SEHNR, CDR2 FQNEAQ (reference sequence). Trimming at V came to 5 bases and at J to 7 bases, leaving 8 bases not matched to a gene. The CDR3 is made up of 14 amino acids.

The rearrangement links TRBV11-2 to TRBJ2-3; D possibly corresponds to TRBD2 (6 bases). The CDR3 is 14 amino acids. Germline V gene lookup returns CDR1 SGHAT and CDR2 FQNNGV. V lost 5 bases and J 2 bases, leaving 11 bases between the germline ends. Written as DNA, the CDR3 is TGTGCCAGCAGCAGGGACTTTGACACAGATACGCAGTATTTT. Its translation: CASSRDFDTDTQYF.

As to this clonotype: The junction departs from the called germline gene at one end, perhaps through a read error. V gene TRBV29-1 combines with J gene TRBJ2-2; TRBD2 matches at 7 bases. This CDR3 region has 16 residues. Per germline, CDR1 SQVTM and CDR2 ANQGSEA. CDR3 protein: CSVGGGGAVNAGELFF. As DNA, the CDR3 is TGCAGCGTTGGGGGGGGAGGGGCAGTGAACGCCGGGGAGCTGTTTTTT.